What follows is one TCR beta chain and its context. What it binds is not known. This entry belongs to a study of cytomegalovirus exposure and HLA in healthy donors. Researchers ran the PCR with 60 Vbeta and 13 Jbeta primers. Clones were read by immunoSEQ multiplex PCR, and TCRdb kept only the in-frame ones, dropping some. The table has around 140,000 clones, approximately 84% seen once. Study-level findings and limits: According to the study, 160 or so TCR beta chains were cytomegalovirus-associated. In a later analysis, V- and J-gene trimming of beta chains associated with a DCLRE1C missense variant, replicated independently. In vitro work confirmed that three CMV-associated chains recognize CMV antigens.

The source is a woman in her sixties or seventies in good health and CMV-seropositive. Specimen: PBMCs.

CDR3 nucleotides: TGTGCCAGCAGCAAAGAGGTTGAGTGGGAGCAGTACTTC. This gives the protein CASSKEVEWEQYF. This chain uses TRBV7-9 with TRBJ2-7, with D hard to call. V lost 5 bases and J lost 7, with 15 bases in between. CDR1 SEHNR and CDR2 FQNEAQ come from the germline V gene (reference sequence). The CDR3 spans 13 residues.